This T cell receptor beta chain derives from a study of T cell responses to AZD1222 COVID-19 vaccine. The study's findings and limits: Among AZD1222 vaccinees, only five to seven were seropositive at baseline. Receipt of two AZD1222 doses was followed by a rise in Spike-specific TCR breadth and depth.

The J segment lost 7 bases and the V segment lost 3 bases, leaving 6 bases of the junction unmatched. Germline V gives CDR1 MNHNS, CDR2 SASEGT. The CDR3 has 15 amino acids. Details on this clone: The target antigen is unknown.

Repertoires were generated with immunoSEQ multiplex PCR, while TCRdb's copy carries only in-frame clones and drops some. This table holds more than 110,000 clones, approximately 90% found once. V gene TRBV6-1 combines with J gene TRBJ2-1, with TRBD1 matching over 10 bases. Specimen: peripheral blood, collected on day 0 of AZD1222 vaccination. The sequence was collected from an adult in good health. The CDR3 loop is CASSEPGQGWNEQFF. The CDR3 bases are TGTGCCAGCAGTGAGCCGGGACAGGGGTGGAATGAGCAGTTCTTC.